Listed here is a single TCR beta chain. Its target is not known. The source of the sample is a study of T cell responses to AZD1222 COVID-19 vaccine. V dropped 5 bases and J dropped 1 base, with 16 bases sitting between them. Per germline, CDR1 MNHEY and CDR2 SMNVEV (reference sequence). This CDR3 contains 16 residues. Generated by immunoSEQ multiplex PCR, the TCRdb table keeps only in-frame clones and is missing some. The sample lists 100,000 to 150,000 clones; roughly 91% were seen once. Study-wide results and caveats: The donor group comprised mostly white British people and more females; the analysis possibly underestimated clonal diversity. The study identified only a handful of AZD1222 recipients as seropositive at baseline. Close to half of spike-specific TCRs reportedly recognize unmutated variant regions. Vaccine-associated CD4 TCRs spanned spike, dominant at 160-218 and 743-854.

This clonotype originated in an adult who received the AZD1222 COVID-19 vaccine. The sample in question was peripheral blood, obtained 28 days after the second AZD1222 dose. This chain uses TRBV27 with TRBJ2-3; the D call may be TRBD1 or TRBD2 (7 bases each). The CDR3: CASSNLRGRGTDTQYF. CDR3 in DNA: TGTGCCAGCAGTAATCTCAGGGGGAGGGGCACAGATACGCAGTATTTT.